This passage covers 31 T cell receptor beta chains from one sample sequenced in a study of blood T cell repertoires in COVID-19. The assay was immunoSEQ multiplex PCR, and TCRdb's table has in-frame clones only and misses some. Of roughly 250,000 clones listed, roughly four fifths are singletons. The sample consisted of peripheral blood. The source is a person aged 65-85 years with COVID-19, enrolled during active disease.

The rearrangement uses TRBV7-2 and TRBJ1-2; D is ambiguous. Trimming stripped 2 bases from V and 2 bases from J, with 15 bases between. This CDR3 has 16 residues. CDR1 and CDR2 from the germline V gene are SGHTA and FQGNSA. CDR3 in amino acids: CASSLNWRHYNYGYTF. DNA of the CDR3: TGTGCCAGCAGCTTAAATTGGCGGCATTACAACTATGGCTACACCTTC. The full variable domain, with the rest looked up from reference TRBV7-2 and TRBJ1-2, is GAGVSQSPSNKVTEKGKDVELRCDPISGHTALYWYRQSLGQGLEFLIYFQGNSAPDKSGLPSDRFSAERTGGSVSTLTIQRTQQEDSAVYLCASSLNWRHYNYGYTFGSGTRLTVV.

V usage is TRBV4-3 and J usage is TRBJ2-5; 7 nucleotides line up with TRBD1. With V trimmed by 4 bases and J by 3 bases, 8 bases remained unmatched. There are 15 residues in the CDR3. Germline V gene lookup returns CDR1 LGHNA and CDR2 YSLEER. CDR3 sequence: CASSLNPGTEETQYF. In DNA form, the CDR3 reads TGCGCCAGCAGCCTCAATCCCGGGACAGAAGAGACCCAGTACTTC.

Only a few counts were recorded for this clone. This rearrangement joins TRBV6-2 or TRBV6-3 to TRBJ1-4; 7 bases agree with TRBD1. The CDR3 consists of 17 residues. V trimming: 4 bases; J trimming: 7 bases; junction bases outside the gene matches: 15. Looked up from germline, CDR1 is MNHEY and CDR2 is SVGEGT. CDR3 nucleotides: TGTGCCAGCAGTTTTTCTAGACAGGGAAGCGGCGGTGAAAAACTGTTTTTT. It is translated as CASSFSRQGSGGEKLFF.

J is TRBJ2-1 and V is TRBV11-2; D gene unclear. The V gene lost 1 base and the J gene lost 9 bases, with 7 bases spanning the gap. There are 12 residues in the CDR3. Germline CDR1 and CDR2: SGHAT and FQNNGV. Here the CDR3 reads CASSLGVAEQFF. CDR3 coding DNA: TGTGCCAGCAGCTTAGGAGTAGCTGAGCAGTTCTTC.

The chain joins TRBV7-2 to TRBJ1-2, with D perhaps TRBD1 (6 bases). V shed 1 base and J shed 8 bases, with 14 bases lying between them. The CDR3 runs 14 residues. The V gene's germline CDR1 is SGHTA and CDR2 FQGNSA. The CDR3 sequence is CASSLGTGTRGYTF. The CDR3 coding sequence is TGTGCCAGCAGCTTAGGAACGGGGACACGCGGCTACACCTTC.

The chain joins TRBV2 to TRBJ2-5; TRBD1 aligns across 8 bases. The CDR3 runs to 15 residues. Germline V gene sequence: CDR1 SNHLY, CDR2 FYNNEI. The V segment lost 4 bases and the J segment 0 bases; nucleotides outside the gene matches: 4. Here the CDR3 reads CASSVRTGYQETQYF. The CDR3 DNA is TGTGCCAGCAGTGTCAGGACAGGGTACCAAGAGACCCAGTACTTC.

This chain links TRBV5-1 with TRBJ2-5; 8 nucleotides align to TRBD2. Trimming at V came to 5 bases and at J to 1 base, leaving 10 bases not matched to a gene. CDR1 and CDR2 (germline): SGHRS, YFSETQ. The CDR3 is 16 residues long. DNA of the CDR3: TGCGCCAGCAGAGCGGGAGTAGCTGTGGGCCAAGAGACCCAGTACTTC. As protein: CASRAGVAVGQETQYF.

This chain uses TRBV11-2 with TRBJ2-7; TRBD1 matches 8 bases. The CDR3 consists of 15 residues. The J segment lost 3 bases and the V segment lost 5 bases, leaving 9 bases of the junction unmatched. Germline lookup yields CDR1 SGHAT and CDR2 FQNNGV. The CDR3 region is CASSQRPQGGYEQYF. The CDR3 DNA reads TGTGCCAGCAGCCAACGCCCACAGGGGGGCTACGAGCAGTACTTC.

V is TRBV3-1 (or the pseudogene TRBV3-2) and J is TRBJ1-6; the match to TRBD1 covers 7 bases. CDR1 LGHDT and CDR2 YNNKEL come from the germline V gene (reference sequence). The CDR3 is 19 amino acids. After removal of 6 bases from V and 10 bases from J, the junction contained 24 bases not matched to a gene. The CDR3 DNA follows: TGTGCCAGCAGGTCAAGAGGGGGGACAGCAGCTTTATCGGTCTCACCCCTCCACTTT. Translation: CASRSRGGTAALSVSPLHF.

In this sample, this clone turned up a few times. The chain is built from TRBV7-3 and TRBJ1-2; D gene unclear. CDR3 length: 14 amino acids. Trimming took 2 bases from V and 8 from J, leaving 15 bases between them. Germline V CDR1 and CDR2: SGHTA, FQGTGA. CDR3 nucleotides: TGTGCCAGCAGCTTAGGCCCTACCGGAGGGGGCTACACCTTC. Translating it yields CASSLGPTGGGYTF.

The rearrangement uses TRBV19 and TRBJ2-5; D perhaps matches TRBD2 (6 bases). There are 15 residues in the CDR3. Germline assignment: CDR1 LNHDA and CDR2 SQIVND (reference sequence). With 4 bases removed from V and 3 bases from J, the gap between germline ends came to 15 bases. CDR3 DNA: TGTGCCAGTAGTAGGGGCGGGATGGGGGAAGAGACCCAGTACTTC. This codes for CASSRGGMGEETQYF.

This clone was seen only a few times. The rearrangement links TRBV3-1 (or the pseudogene TRBV3-2) to TRBJ2-1, with D possibly TRBD1 on 7 matching bases. Germline V gene lookup returns CDR1 LGHDT and CDR2 YNNKEL (reference sequence). CDR3 length equals 15 residues. Between the trimmed V and J ends, which lost 3 bases and 5 bases, there was a span of 14 bases. This CDR3 reads CASSQAGGNNNEQFF. CDR3 in DNA: TGTGCCAGCAGCCAGGCAGGGGGGAACAACAATGAGCAGTTCTTC.

The chain joins TRBV6-5 to TRBJ1-2; the match to TRBD1 covers 9 bases. The CDR3 extends over 14 amino acids. Germline CDR1 is MNHEY and CDR2 is SVGAGI. V lost 8 bases, J lost 8 bases, and 12 bases stayed unmatched. Here the CDR3 DNA reads TGTGCCAGCGGGGAGGGACAGGGTGGCAGCGGCTACACCTTC. Translation: CASGEGQGGSGYTF.

V is TRBV28 and J is TRBJ1-1; 9 bases are a match to TRBD1. V trimming: 3 bases; J trimming: 5 bases; junction bases outside the gene matches: 7. Per the germline V gene, CDR1 is MDHEN and CDR2 is SYDVKM. This CDR3 spans 15 amino acids. CDR3 amino acids: CASSFSGQGDTEAFF. Written as DNA, the CDR3 is TGTGCCAGCAGTTTTTCGGGACAGGGAGATACTGAAGCTTTCTTT.

On this clone itself: Sequence at one end of the junction differs from germline and may be a read error. The chain carries TRBV11-2 and TRBJ2-1; 11 nucleotides match TRBD2. CDR3 length: 14 residues. Germline lookup yields CDR1 SGHAT and CDR2 FQNNGV. The CDR3 coding sequence is TGTGCCAGCGGCTTAGCGGGAGGGCTATGGGAGCAGTTCTTC. Translation: CASGLAGGLWEQFF. Filled out from reference TRBV11-2 and TRBJ2-1, the complete variable domain reads EAGVAQSPRYKIIEKRQSVAFWCNPISGHATLYWYQQILGQGPKLLIQFQNNGVVDDSQLPKDRFSAERLKGVDSTLKIQPAKLEDSAVYLCASGLAGGLWEQFFGPGTRLTVL.

As DNA, the CDR3 is TGCGCCAGCAGCTTGCGGTTCACCGGAGGCCTCCCCTACGAGCAGTACTTC. Translated: CASSLRFTGGLPYEQYF. The chain recombines TRBV5-1 with TRBJ2-7; TRBD2 is a possible D gene (5 bases). The V end lost 1 base, the J end lost 2 bases, and 19 bases lay between the germline ends. Germline CDR1 and CDR2: SGHRS and YFSETQ. The CDR3 runs to 17 residues.

The J gene is TRBJ1-2, the V gene TRBV28, with no clear D. This CDR3 is built from 13 residues. V lost 10 bases to trimming and J lost 4 bases, with 16 bases between them. The germline gives CDR1 MDHEN, CDR2 SYDVKM. In DNA form, the CDR3 reads TGTGCCATCCGCGCAGCTGACACCTATGGCTACACCTTC. Its protein product is CAIRAADTYGYTF.

This clone was picked up a small number of times. The chain couples TRBV7-2 to TRBJ2-7; perhaps TRBD2 as D (5 bases). The CDR3 has 17 amino acids. Germline V gene lookup returns CDR1 SGHTA and CDR2 FQGNSA. V was clipped by 0 bases and J by 6 bases, with 21 bases between them. CDR3 bases: TGTGCCAGCAGCTTAGCCCCTCGACTTACATACGGAGGCGAGCAGTACTTC. It yields the protein CASSLAPRLTYGGEQYF.

The chain joins TRBV5-6 to TRBJ1-2, with a possible D match to TRBD1 (5 bases). Germline V gene sequence: CDR1 SGHDT, CDR2 YYEEEE. The CDR3 loop spans 13 amino acids. V lost 2 bases and J lost 7, with 12 bases in between. The CDR3: CASSLPGLSGYTF. CDR3 sequence (DNA): TGTGCCAGCAGCTTACCAGGGCTCTCTGGCTACACCTTC.

The chain is built from TRBV19 and TRBJ2-1, with a tentative D call TRBD2 (6 bases). The CDR3 is made up of 14 amino acids. Per the germline V gene, CDR1 is LNHDA and CDR2 is SQIVND (reference sequence). Trimming pared 5 bases from V and 1 base from J, leaving 9 bases between. CDR3 nucleotides: TGTGCCAGTAGTGGAGGGATGTCCTACAATGAGCAGTTCTTC. This translates into CASSGGMSYNEQFF.

The V and J genes are TRBV18 and TRBJ1-5, with a tentative D call TRBD1 (5 bases). V was pared by 6 bases and J by 2 bases, with 8 bases between. The CDR3 runs to 13 residues. Germline V gives CDR1 KGHSH, CDR2 LQKENI. The DNA for the CDR3 is TGTGCCAGCTCGGACACTCGCAATCAGCCCCAGCATTTT. As protein: CASSDTRNQPQHF.

The V and J genes are TRBV7-2 and TRBJ2-3, with a possible D match to TRBD2 (6 bases). Trimming left V 2 bases short and J 0 bases short, with 12 bases between. CDR3 length equals 16 residues. Germline CDR1 reads SGHTA; CDR2 reads FQGNSA. The CDR3 DNA is TGTGCCAGCAGCTTATTAGGCGGGGATAGCACAGATACGCAGTATTTT. Protein product: CASSLLGGDSTDTQYF.

The chain combines TRBV14 with TRBJ1-2; TRBD1 agrees at 7 bases. CDR3 length: 13 residues. V was clipped by 2 bases and J by 5 bases; unmatched bases: 2. Germline V gene sequence: CDR1 SGHDN, CDR2 FVKESK. CDR3 DNA sequence: TGTGCCAGCAGCCAATCAGGGGGGTATGGCTACACCTTC. Its translation: CASSQSGGYGYTF.

The rearrangement links TRBV28 to TRBJ1-2; D might be TRBD1 (6 bases). The V gene's germline CDR1 is MDHEN and CDR2 SYDVKM. V lost 5 bases and J 4 bases, leaving 11 bases between the germline ends. CDR3 length: 13 residues. CDR3 loop: CASSADRTYGYTF. CDR3 bases: TGTGCCAGCAGTGCTGACAGGACCTATGGCTACACCTTC.

V usage is TRBV5-6 and J usage is TRBJ2-7; 8 positions agree with TRBD1. The CDR3 runs to 16 residues. The V gene's germline CDR1 is SGHDT and CDR2 YYEEEE. With V trimmed by 3 bases and J by 3 bases, 11 bases remained unmatched. DNA for the CDR3: TGTGCCAGCAGCTGGGCCACCGACGACAGGGGCTACGAGCAGTACTTC. Encoded protein: CASSWATDDRGYEQYF.

The rearrangement links TRBV12-3 or TRBV12-4 to TRBJ2-5; D is ambiguous. V was shortened by 3 bases and J by 4 bases, with 9 bases between the two germline ends. The CDR3 has 13 amino acids. DNA of the CDR3: TGTGCCAGCAGTTTGGTTAGATCAGAGACCCAGTACTTC. Amino acid sequence: CASSLVRSETQYF.

V and J are TRBV2 and TRBJ1-4; D perhaps matches TRBD1 (6 bases). The CDR3 is made up of 14 amino acids. V was trimmed by 6 bases and J by 2 bases, leaving 10 bases between them. Germline values: CDR1 SNHLY, CDR2 FYNNEI. The CDR3 coding sequence is TGTGCCAGCAGCGCAGGGGTTACTAATGAAAAACTGTTTTTT. It codes for CASSAGVTNEKLFF.

The chain carries TRBV11-2 and TRBJ1-4, with TRBD1 matching 7 bases. Germline V lookup: CDR1 SGHAT, CDR2 FQNNGV. V was pared by 6 bases and J by 3 bases, with 7 bases of the junction left unmatched. The CDR3 is 15 amino acids. The CDR3 sequence: CASRHRQGANEKLFF. The DNA for the CDR3 is TGTGCCAGCAGACACAGACAGGGCGCTAATGAAAAACTGTTTTTT.

The chain uses TRBV30 and TRBJ2-5; possible D gene TRBD1, 8 bases. CDR3 length: 16 amino acids. Germline-derived CDR1 and CDR2 are GTSNPN and SVGIG (reference sequence). V was cut by 5 bases and J by 2 bases, with 21 bases left in between. The DNA of the CDR3 is TGTGCCTGGCGCCAGAACTACAGGGGGGGACAAGAGACCCAGTACTTC. This encodes CAWRQNYRGGQETQYF.

The chain carries TRBV29-1 and TRBJ1-2; D might be TRBD1 (5 bases). Trimming cost V 2 bases and J 5 bases, with 6 bases left between them. The CDR3 length is 11 residues. Germline V gene data show CDR1 as SQVTM and CDR2 as ANQGSEA. This CDR3 is CSVERGYGYTF. The CDR3 DNA sequence: TGCAGCGTTGAACGGGGGTATGGCTACACCTTC.

J is TRBJ1-1 and V is TRBV11-1, with D unclear. This CDR3 is built from 11 residues. V was shortened by 8 bases and J by 1 base, with 5 bases between the two germline ends. The germline CDR1 and CDR2 sequences are SGHAT and FQDESV (reference sequence). The CDR3 nucleotides are TGTGCCAGCGGAGAGAACACTGAAGCTTTCTTT. Translated: CASGENTEAFF. Looking up the rest from reference TRBV11-1 and TRBJ1-1 gives the full variable domain: EAEVAQSPRYKITEKSQAVAFWCDPISGHATLYWYRQILGQGPELLVQFQDESVVDDSQLPKDRFSAERLKGVDSTLKIQPAELGDSAMYLCASGENTEAFFGQGTRLTVV.